A single sample is the source of the 23 T cell receptor beta chains below, sequenced in a study of cytomegalovirus exposure and HLA in healthy donors. The study ran its PCR with 60 Vbeta and 13 Jbeta primers. Produced via immunoSEQ multiplex PCR; TCRdb's table is partial and in-frame only. The repertoire has 190,000 or so clones, approximately 85% of them found once; the top ten carry around 6%. Sequenced: PBMCs. Receptors originate from a woman aged 45-59 years in good health and CMV-seropositive.

The chain is built from TRBV5-1 and TRBJ1-4; D is possibly TRBD1 (5 bases). Germline lookup yields CDR1 SGHRS and CDR2 YFSETQ. V lost 4 bases and J lost 5, with 15 bases in between. The CDR3 runs to 15 residues. The CDR3 loop reads CASSPGGARNEKLFF. Written as DNA, the CDR3 is TGCGCCAGCAGCCCCGGTGGGGCACGGAATGAAAAACTGTTTTTT.

The chain carries TRBV11-2 and TRBJ2-7, with TRBD2 as a possible D gene (6 bases). Germline V gene data show CDR1 as SGHAT and CDR2 as FQNNGV. This CDR3 is 13 amino acids long. The V gene lost 7 bases and the J gene lost 0 bases, with 10 bases spanning the gap. Here the CDR3 DNA reads TGTGCCAGCACCGGGGACTTCTCCTACGAGCAGTACTTC. Its translation is CASTGDFSYEQYF.

The rearrangement joins TRBV29-1 to TRBJ1-2; no firm D call. The ends were cut back, 3 bases at V and 7 bases at J, with 21 bases in the middle. Germline CDR1 reads SQVTM; CDR2 reads ANQGSEA. This CDR3 region has 15 residues. CDR3 region: CSVDRSSGGFGGYTF. The DNA of the CDR3 is TGCAGCGTTGACCGCTCCTCGGGAGGGTTCGGTGGCTACACCTTC.

The chain has TRBV7-6 and TRBJ2-7; tentative D call: TRBD2 (7 bases). CDR1 and CDR2 (germline): SGHVS, FNYEAQ. CDR3 size: 16 residues. V lost 2 bases and J 5 bases, leaving 19 bases between the germline ends. CDR3 sequence: CASSLRGGLKGDEQYF. The CDR3 bases are TGTGCCAGCAGCTTAAGGGGGGGTCTTAAAGGAGACGAGCAGTACTTC.

The genes are TRBV19 and TRBJ2-2; the match to TRBD1 covers 7 bases. Germline values: CDR1 LNHDA, CDR2 SQIVND (reference sequence). There are 15 residues in the CDR3. Trimming at V came to 4 bases and at J to 2 bases, leaving 4 bases not matched to a gene. The chain's CDR3 is CASSTRQGNTGELFF. CDR3 nucleotide sequence: TGTGCCAGTAGTACCCGACAGGGAAACACCGGGGAGCTGTTTTTT.

The chain carries TRBV6-1 and TRBJ2-4; 7 nucleotides line up with TRBD2. After removal of 4 bases from V and 8 bases from J, the junction contained 8 bases not matched to a gene. CDR3 size: 14 residues. Germline loops: CDR1 MNHNS, CDR2 SASEGT. CDR3 amino acids: CASSGGGRGHIQYF. In nucleotides, the CDR3 is TGTGCCAGCAGTGGCGGGGGAAGGGGCCACATTCAGTACTTC.

This sequence joins TRBV18 and TRBJ2-7, with 9 bases aligning to TRBD1. Germline loops: CDR1 KGHSH, CDR2 LQKENI. This CDR3 has 14 amino acids. The J segment lost 2 bases and the V segment lost 5 bases, leaving 4 bases of the junction unmatched. The CDR3 reads CASSKGQGTYEQYF. DNA of the CDR3: TGTGCCAGCTCAAAGGGACAGGGAACCTACGAGCAGTACTTC.

This clone appeared once. The chain carries TRBV30 and TRBJ2-3; 7 bases line up with TRBD2. CDR1 is GTSNPN, CDR2 SVGIG, per germline (reference sequence). This CDR3 is built from 13 residues. V shed 2 bases, J shed 4 bases, and the junction held 3 bases outside the gene matches. CDR3 region: CAWSWGGADTQYF. CDR3 coding DNA: TGTGCCTGGAGTTGGGGGGGGGCAGATACGCAGTATTTT.

The chain employs TRBV6-5 and TRBJ1-1; 7 nucleotides agree with TRBD1. From germline, CDR1 is MNHEY and CDR2 SVGAGI. V was clipped by 4 bases and J by 5 bases; unmatched bases: 4. The CDR3 sequence is 13 residues long. CDR3: CASSSYRGTEAFF. The CDR3 nucleotides read TGTGCCAGCAGTTCCTACAGGGGAACTGAAGCTTTCTTT.

The chain uses TRBV5-8 and TRBJ2-3; 8 positions match TRBD1. V trimming: 6 bases; J trimming: 2 bases; junction bases outside the gene matches: 11. CDR3 length: 16 amino acids. The V gene's germline CDR1 is SGHTS and CDR2 YDEGEE. The CDR3 region is CASTLRGTGVTDTQYF. In DNA form, the CDR3 reads TGTGCCAGCACCCTCCGGGGGACAGGAGTCACAGATACGCAGTATTTT.

This clone was seen only once. The V gene is TRBV29-1, the J gene TRBJ2-3; 8 bases agree with TRBD1. Germline CDR1 is SQVTM and CDR2 is ANQGSEA. CDR3 length: 12 amino acids. V was pared by 7 bases and J by 7 bases, with 7 bases of the junction left unmatched. CDR3 bases: TGCAGCGCTGAGACAGGGGCGAATACGCAGTATTTT. The encoded protein is CSAETGANTQYF.

The V call is TRBV2, the J call TRBJ1-2; 9 bases align to TRBD1. Germline V gene data show CDR1 as SNHLY and CDR2 as FYNNEI. The CDR3 extends over 13 amino acids. V was clipped by 9 bases and J by 2 bases; unmatched bases: 4. Here the CDR3 DNA reads TGTGCCAGGGGGGGACAGGGAAACTATGGCTACACCTTC. Translation: CARGGQGNYGYTF.

This rearrangement joins TRBV6-5 to TRBJ2-6; D possibly corresponds to TRBD2 (6 bases). Trimming took off 6 bases at V and 3 bases at J, with 12 bases between the two ends. Germline V gene lookup returns CDR1 MNHEY and CDR2 SVGAGI. This CDR3 is built from 15 residues. The CDR3 DNA is TGTGCCAGCAGCCGGGGAGGTAGTGGGGCCAACGTCCTGACTTTC. Translating gives CASSRGGSGANVLTF.

This clone was counted a single time. The V call is TRBV7-2, the J call TRBJ1-6; D call uncertain. Germline V gene data show CDR1 as SGHTA and CDR2 as FQGNSA. V dropped 4 bases and J dropped 0 bases, with 10 bases sitting between them. This CDR3 has 16 amino acids. CDR3 in DNA: TGTGCCAGCAGCTCCGACGGGAGCTCCTATAATTCACCCCTCCACTTT. Its translation is CASSSDGSSYNSPLHF.

This sequence joins TRBV6-6 and TRBJ1-4; TRBD1 agrees at 10 bases. Per the germline V gene, CDR1 is MNHNY and CDR2 is SVGAGI (reference sequence). The CDR3 extends over 14 amino acids. The V gene end was trimmed by 5 bases and the J gene end by 10 bases; junction bases not matched to a gene: 7. This CDR3 reads CASSAGQGIGKLFF. In DNA, the CDR3 is TGTGCCAGCAGTGCGGGACAGGGGATAGGAAAACTGTTTTTT.

The chain links TRBV6-5 to TRBJ1-3; possibly TRBD1 for D (5 bases). V was cut by 7 bases and J by 1 base, with 14 bases left in between. The CDR3 length is 15 residues. Looked up from germline, CDR1 is MNHEY and CDR2 is SVGAGI. This CDR3 is CASTDSLRSGNTIYF. As DNA, the CDR3 is TGTGCCAGCACCGACAGCCTACGTTCTGGAAACACCATATATTTT.

V usage is TRBV5-4 and J usage is TRBJ2-1, with D perhaps matching TRBD2 (6 bases). Germline V CDR1 and CDR2: SGHNT, YYREEE (reference sequence). The CDR3 length is 15 residues. Trimming took 1 base from V and 2 from J, leaving 10 bases between them. The CDR3 sequence: CASSLNSGAYNEQFF. The CDR3 DNA reads as TGTGCCAGCAGCTTGAATAGCGGTGCCTACAATGAGCAGTTCTTC.

This clone was counted a few times. This chain links TRBV6-1 with TRBJ1-2; TRBD1 is a possible D gene (6 bases). The CDR3 is made up of 13 amino acids. Deletions cut 8 bases from V and 4 bases from J, with 14 bases between. Per germline, CDR1 MNHNS and CDR2 SASEGT. CDR3 amino acids: CASDPDRLYGYTF. In nucleotides, the CDR3 is TGTGCCAGCGACCCGGACAGACTCTATGGCTACACCTTC.

The V call is TRBV23-1, the J call TRBJ1-6; D possibly corresponds to TRBD1 (6 bases). TRBV23-1 has ORF status, its function being uncertain. CDR3 length: 19 residues. The V gene lost 6 bases and the J gene lost 5 bases, with 26 bases spanning the gap. CDR3: CASSPRGPTHLRHNSPLHF. The CDR3 DNA sequence: TGCGCCAGCAGCCCCAGGGGACCCACTCACCTCCGACATAATTCACCCCTCCACTTT.

J is TRBJ2-5 and V is TRBV10-3; possibly TRBD2 for D (5 bases). This CDR3 is built from 14 residues. V was pared by 0 bases and J by 7 bases, with 12 bases between. From germline, CDR1 is ENHRY and CDR2 SYGVKD. This chain's CDR3 is CAISESRLEGTQYF. CDR3 sequence (DNA): TGTGCCATCAGTGAGTCGAGGCTAGAGGGGACCCAGTACTTC.

The CDR3 DNA is TGTGCCGTCGAGCCGGAGGGGCGGGAGACTCAAGCCAATGGTTCCCAGTACTTC. This translates into CAVEPEGRETQANGSQYF. The chain combines TRBV5-4 with TRBJ2-5, with TRBD2 matching over 7 bases. The CDR3 has 18 amino acids. V shed 10 bases, J shed 9 bases, and the junction held 30 bases outside the gene matches. Germline V lookup: CDR1 SGHNT, CDR2 YYREEE (reference sequence). Full variable domain (outside the CDR3, taken from reference TRBV5-4 and TRBJ2-5): ETGVTQSPTHLIKTRGQQVTLRCSSQSGHNTVSWYQQALGQGPQFIFQYYREEENGRGNFPPRFSGLQFPNYSSELNVNALELDDSALYLCAVEPEGRETQANGSQYFGPGTRLLVL.

The chain links TRBV5-1 to TRBJ1-1; a possible D gene is TRBD1 (5 bases). The V end was cut by 0 bases, the J end by 5 bases, with 14 bases between. CDR1 SGHRS and CDR2 YFSETQ come from the germline V gene. The CDR3 consists of 15 residues. CDR3 protein: CASSLGIREGTEAFF. CDR3 coding DNA: TGCGCCAGCAGCTTGGGGATCAGGGAGGGGACTGAAGCTTTCTTT. Drawing the rest from reference TRBV5-1 and TRBJ1-1, the complete variable domain is KAGVTQTPRYLIKTRGQQVTLSCSPISGHRSVSWYQQTPGQGLQFLFEYFSETQRNKGNFPGRFSGRQFSNSRSEMNVSTLELGDSALYLCASSLGIREGTEAFFGQGTRLTVV.

In DNA, the CDR3 is TGTGCCAGCAGCAGACAGGATACCTACGAGCAGTACTTC. Translating it yields CASSRQDTYEQYF. The genes are TRBV7-9 and TRBJ2-7, with D possibly TRBD1 on 6 matching bases. Germline V CDR1 and CDR2: SEHNR, FQNEAQ (reference sequence). The V end lost 5 bases, the J end lost 2 bases, and 10 bases lay between the germline ends. CDR3 length: 13 residues.